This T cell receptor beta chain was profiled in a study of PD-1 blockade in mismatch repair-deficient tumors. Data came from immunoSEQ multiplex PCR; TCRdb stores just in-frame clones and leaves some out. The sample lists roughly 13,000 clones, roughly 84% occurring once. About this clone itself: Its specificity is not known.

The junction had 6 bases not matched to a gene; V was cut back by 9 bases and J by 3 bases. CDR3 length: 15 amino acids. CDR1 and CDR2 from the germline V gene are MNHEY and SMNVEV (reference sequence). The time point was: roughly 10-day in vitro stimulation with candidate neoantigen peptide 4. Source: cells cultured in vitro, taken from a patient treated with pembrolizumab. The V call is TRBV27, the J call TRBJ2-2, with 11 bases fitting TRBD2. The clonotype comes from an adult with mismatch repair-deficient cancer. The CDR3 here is CASTSGRAYTGELFF. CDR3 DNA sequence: TGTGCCAGTACTAGCGGGAGAGCGTACACCGGGGAGCTGTTTTTT.